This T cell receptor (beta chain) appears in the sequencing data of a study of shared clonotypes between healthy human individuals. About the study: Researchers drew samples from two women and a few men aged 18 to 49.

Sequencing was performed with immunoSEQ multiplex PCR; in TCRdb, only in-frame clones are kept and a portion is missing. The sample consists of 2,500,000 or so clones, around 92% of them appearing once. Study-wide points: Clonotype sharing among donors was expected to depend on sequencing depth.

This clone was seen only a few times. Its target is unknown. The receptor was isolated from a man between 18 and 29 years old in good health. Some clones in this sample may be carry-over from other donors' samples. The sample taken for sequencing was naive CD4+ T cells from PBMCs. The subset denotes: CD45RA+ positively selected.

Here the CDR3 DNA reads TGTGCCTGGAGGGCCGGGACTAGCGCGGCCGGGGAGCTGTTTTTT. Translated: CAWRAGTSAAGELFF. The chain is built from TRBV30 and TRBJ2-2, with 10 nucleotides matching TRBD2. J lost 6 bases, V lost 3 bases, and 7 bases had no gene match. The CDR3 covers 15 residues. In germline, CDR1 is GTSNPN, CDR2 SVGIG (reference sequence).